The clone carrying this T cell receptor beta chain was detected a few times. Its antigen is not known. These data originate in a study of T cells after yellow fever vaccination. Across the whole study: When fractions had low cell numbers, they were prepared with SMART-Seq v4 Ultra Low Input.

Whole-study results and caveats: The secondary response showed a weaker magnitude and a faster peak, day 5 versus 15. Post-booster reappearance was seen for most primary-vaccination clones (roughly 96% CD4, 80% to 90% CD8).

From the 5' RACE reads, TCRdb called clonotypes with MiXCR, one entry per CDR3 protein. Of fewer than 350,000 distinct CDR3 sequences listed, 8.7% are singletons. The germline V gene encodes CDR1 KGHSH and CDR2 LQKENI. The V end was cut by 4 bases, the J end by 8 bases, with 10 bases between. The CDR3 extends over 12 amino acids. The TCR originated in a man between 18 and 29 years old who received the YFV17D yellow fever vaccine. This sample comprised PBMCs, obtained on the day of the first yellow fever vaccination. The chain links TRBV18 to TRBJ2-3; D might be TRBD2 (5 bases). This chain's CDR3 is CASSRSGITQYF. CDR3 sequence (DNA): TGTGCCAGCTCACGTTCGGGAATTACGCAGTATTTT.